These 16 T cell receptor beta chains were all obtained from the same sample, sequenced in a study of T cells after yellow fever vaccination. In TCRdb, the 5' RACE reads were re-called with MiXCR into one record per CDR3 protein. The data show 200,000 to 250,000 distinct CDR3 sequences, roughly 7.2% seen once. This sample comprised CD4+ T cells sorted from PBMCs, obtained 15 days after the yellow fever booster vaccination. Source of these receptors: a man aged 30 to 39 who received the YFV17D yellow fever vaccine.

This chain uses TRBV4-3 with TRBJ2-7, with 10 bases fitting TRBD2. This CDR3 region has 17 residues. V lost 2 bases, J lost 4 bases, and 11 bases stayed unmatched. Germline V CDR1 and CDR2: LGHNA, YSLEER. The CDR3 spells CASSQQPGLAELYEQYF. The CDR3 DNA sequence: TGCGCCAGCAGCCAACAGCCCGGACTAGCGGAGTTATACGAGCAGTACTTC.

This clonotype was seen ten or more times. This chain connects TRBV12-3 or TRBV12-4 to TRBJ2-1; 7 nucleotides align to TRBD2. V dropped 2 bases and J dropped 3; count of bases not matched to a gene: 7. This CDR3 comprises 16 residues. CDR3 sequence: CASSLMGGRIYNEQFF. CDR3 DNA: TGTGCCAGCAGTTTAATGGGCGGGAGAATCTACAATGAGCAGTTCTTC.

The sample holds a few counts of this clonotype. The gene calls are TRBV7-2 and TRBJ2-3, with D uncertain. CDR1 and CDR2 from the germline V gene are SGHTA and FQGNSA. This CDR3 contains 14 residues. V gave up 3 bases and J gave up 6 bases, with 13 bases separating them. CDR3 amino acids: CASSLGLGPDTQYF. Written as DNA, the CDR3 is TGTGCCAGCAGCTTGGGGTTGGGCCCCGATACGCAGTATTTT.

In this sample, this clonotype turned up many times. J is TRBJ2-7 and V is TRBV25-1; D not certain. The CDR3 spans 12 residues. Germline CDR1 is MGHDK and CDR2 is SYGVNS. V shed 3 bases and J shed 4 bases, with 7 bases lying between them. The CDR3 region is CASSDSDYEQYF. Here the CDR3 DNA reads TGTGCCAGCAGTGACTCCGATTACGAGCAGTACTTC.

This clonotype was picked up many times. The chain is built from TRBV27 and TRBJ1-2, with D possibly matching TRBD1 (5 bases). V lost 8 bases to trimming and J lost 2 bases, with 15 bases between them. Germline CDR1 and CDR2: MNHEY and SMNVEV (reference sequence). CDR3 length: 14 residues. In nucleotides, the CDR3 is TGTGCCAGCCACGGTCTCGAGGGGAACTATGGCTACACCTTC. Residues: CASHGLEGNYGYTF.

The table lists this clonotype with a few counts. V and J are TRBV10-3 and TRBJ2-7; possibly TRBD2 for D (6 bases). The V gene's germline CDR1 is ENHRY and CDR2 SYGVKD. Trimming pared 11 bases from V and 0 bases from J, leaving 20 bases between. The length of the CDR3 is 15 residues. The CDR3 loop reads CAASPGAESSYEQYF. DNA of the CDR3: TGTGCCGCCTCACCGGGAGCGGAGAGCTCCTACGAGCAGTACTTC.

The sample holds many counts of this clonotype. V is TRBV7-2 and J is TRBJ2-5; D gene ambiguous. The germline V gene has CDR1 SGHTA and CDR2 FQGNSA. The CDR3 runs 11 residues. The V gene lost 9 bases and the J gene lost 4 bases, with 9 bases spanning the gap. CDR3 sequence: CASRLGETQYF. As DNA, the CDR3 is TGTGCCAGTAGGCTAGGAGAGACCCAGTACTTC.

This clonotype was observed a few times. The J gene is TRBJ2-5, the V gene TRBV18, with D hard to call. Germline CDR1 KGHSH, CDR2 LQKENI. V lost 0 bases and J 2 bases, leaving 10 bases between the germline ends. This CDR3 is built from 15 residues. CDR3 coding DNA: TGTGCCAGCTCACCACCTCAATTCGGGCAAGAGACCCAGTACTTC. It translates to CASSPPQFGQETQYF.

The chain employs TRBV18 and TRBJ2-1, with D possibly matching TRBD1 (5 bases). This CDR3 is built from 13 residues. CDR1 is KGHSH and CDR2 is LQKENI in the germline V gene. V lost 0 bases, J lost 9 bases, and 9 bases lay in between. The CDR3: CASSPPGQGEQFF. The CDR3, as DNA: TGTGCCAGCTCACCACCGGGGCAGGGTGAGCAGTTCTTC.

The sample holds a few counts of this clonotype. This chain joins TRBV4-3 and TRBJ1-5; 9 nucleotides line up with TRBD1. The CDR3 runs 18 residues. Germline lookup yields CDR1 LGHNA and CDR2 YSLEER. V trimming: 0 bases; J trimming: 2 bases; junction bases outside the gene matches: 8. The CDR3 is CASSQELGQGFGNQPQHF. In DNA, the CDR3 is TGCGCCAGCAGCCAAGAACTGGGACAGGGATTTGGCAATCAGCCCCAGCATTTT.

The chain has TRBV12-3 or TRBV12-4 and TRBJ2-5, with 9 nucleotides matching TRBD1. The length of the CDR3 is 14 residues. Trimming cost V 8 bases and J 4 bases; bases outside gene matches: 8. The DNA for the CDR3 is TGTGCCAGCTCCGTGGAACAGGGGGCAGAGACCCAGTACTTC. As protein: CASSVEQGAETQYF.

This clonotype was counted many times. The chain is built from TRBV12-3 or TRBV12-4 and TRBJ2-7, with 12 bases fitting TRBD2. Germline trimming cut 5 bases from V and 2 bases from J; bases unmatched to any gene: 7. The CDR3 spans 16 residues. The CDR3 region is CASSRGTSGLTYEQYF. The CDR3 nucleotides are TGTGCCAGCAGTCGGGGGACTAGCGGGTTAACCTACGAGCAGTACTTC.

Only a few counts were recorded for this clonotype. The rearrangement uses TRBV12-3 or TRBV12-4 and TRBJ1-1; TRBD1 might be the D (5 bases). This CDR3 has 15 amino acids. V was clipped by 6 bases and J by 1 base, with 15 bases between them. CDR3 sequence: CASRFRPTENTEAFF. DNA of the CDR3: TGTGCCAGCAGGTTCCGACCGACAGAGAACACTGAAGCTTTCTTT.

As for this clonotype: One base away lies a much larger clone, so this may be a sequencing read error. This chain links TRBV7-9 with TRBJ1-6, with no clear D. CDR1 is SEHNR, CDR2 FQNEAQ, per germline (reference sequence). This CDR3 region has 16 residues. CDR3 nucleotides: TGTGACAGCAGCCAGATGGACCTACTATCCAATTCACCCCTCCACTTT. Its protein product is CDSSQMDLLSNSPLHF.

There are a few counts of this clonotype. V gene TRBV2 combines with J gene TRBJ2-5; 11 positions match TRBD2. Germline CDR1 reads SNHLY; CDR2 reads FYNNEI. V lost 7 bases, J lost 4 bases, and 2 bases stayed unmatched. The CDR3 runs 13 residues. As DNA, the CDR3 is TGTGCCAGCAATGGACTAGCGGGAGAGACCCAGTACTTC. Translated: CASNGLAGETQYF. The full variable domain, rest sourced from reference TRBV2 and TRBJ2-5, is EPEVTQTPSHQVTQMGQEVILRCVPISNHLYFYWYRQILGQKVEFLVSFYNNEISEKSEIFDDQFSVERPDGSNFTLKIRSTKLEDSAMYFCASNGLAGETQYFGPGTRLLVL.

This clonotype has more than one count but fewer than ten. This chain uses TRBV12-3 or TRBV12-4 with TRBJ2-5; 7 nucleotides align to TRBD2. The CDR3 spans 14 residues. The V gene end was trimmed by 6 bases and the J gene end by 7 bases; junction bases not matched to a gene: 11. The CDR3 sequence is CASSTSTSVGTQYF. CDR3 nucleotides: TGTGCCAGCAGCACATCCACTAGCGTTGGGACCCAGTACTTC.